This is a list of T cell receptor beta chains from one sample in a study of metastatic and nonmetastatic thyroid tumors. TCRdb re-analyzed the PCR reads using MiXCR. The data hold roughly 39,000 clones, with around 43% observed a single time. Sequences were obtained from tumor tissue. The source of these receptors is a male donor with papillary thyroid cancer or a benign thyroid nodule (not recorded which). Some clones in this sample may be carry-over from other donors' samples. Both conserved end residues are part of each CDR3.

j_gene | v_gene | len | CDR3aa
TRBJ1-6 | TRBV20-1 | 15 | CSASLPDRTNSPLHF
TRBJ2-3 | TRBV6-1 | 17 | CASSEPGLAGGPDTQYF
TRBJ2-3 | TRBV5-1 | 16 | CANILDALSGGDTQYF
TRBJ1-1 | TRBV15 | 13 | CATSRDQNTEAFF
TRBJ2-3 | TRBV7-3 | 15 | CASSLQSGGKDTQYF
TRBJ2-7 | TRBV6-2/TRBV6-3 | 13 | CASNGGADYEQYF
TRBJ1-5 | TRBV20-1 | 13 | CSAVTGGRQPQHF
TRBJ2-3 | TRBV3-1 | 16 | CASSQVGRGLRDTQYF
TRBJ2-1 | TRBV5-8 | 14 | CASSLAGRFNGQFF
TRBJ1-5 | TRBV20-1 | 15 | CSASDRRNSNQPQHF
TRBJ1-2 | TRBV30 | 12 | CAWSGTDYGYTF
TRBJ1-1 | TRBV12-3/TRBV12-4 | 11 | CASRLRGDAFF
TRBJ1-5 | TRBV19 | 17 | CASNSWDGGYSNQPQHF
TRBJ2-5 | TRBV12-3/TRBV12-4 | 14 | CASRPGGGQETQYF
TRBJ2-7 | TRBV12-3/TRBV12-4 | 15 | CASSSGQSRADEQYF
TRBJ1-1 | TRBV27 | 13 | CASSLAANTEAFF
TRBJ1-3 | TRBV11-2 | 17 | CASSLDGVRGPGNTIYF
TRBJ1-1 | TRBV20-1 | 15 | CSASGWGGMNTEAFF
TRBJ2-5 | TRBV15 | 12 | CATRTGEGTQYF
TRBJ2-7 | TRBV7-2 | 15 | CASSSRGGDSYEQYF
TRBJ1-2 | TRBV6-1 | 15 | CASSQQGAQNYGYTF
TRBJ1-2 | TRBV20-1 | 16 | CTPKSAGTPIGYGYTF
TRBJ2-7 | TRBV5-8 | 13 | CASSGGVFHEQYF
TRBJ2-7 | TRBV11-2 | 14 | CASSFSGLGAEQYF
TRBJ2-6 | TRBV28 | 14 | CASSSVSGANVLTF
TRBJ2-7 | TRBV9 | 15 | CASSGGRQGVYEQYF
TRBJ2-7 | TRBV19 | 11 | CASSTQGRLYF
TRBJ2-5 | TRBV3-1 | 15 | CASSQDFNSEETQYF
TRBJ2-7 | TRBV6-1 | 16 | CASSARPGQGAYEQYF
TRBJ1-2 | TRBV11-2 | 14 | CASSLDRQIGGYTF
TRBJ2-7 | TRBV6-5 | 16 | CASSYSRGVFTYEQYF
TRBJ2-7 | TRBV28 | 14 | CASSPDSTGGEQYF